This T cell receptor (beta chain) was identified during a study of blood T cell repertoires in COVID-19. Study-level background: Samples representing acute and convalescent COVID-19 were sourced from the United States, Italy and Spain. T cells, B-cell-depleted T cells, or PBMCs supplied cDNA or gDNA.

As handled by the study authors: Reference gene primer amplification yielded estimated nucleated cell counts. TCRdb's table, derived via immunoSEQ multiplex PCR, lists solely in-frame clones and lacks some. V and J calls and clone size are as listed in that table; D and trimming were resolved from the DNA. The sample carries around 180,000 clones, around four fifths recorded once. This clone occurred once. This CDR3 spans 16 amino acids. Trimming removed 2 bases from V and 7 bases from J, with 15 bases in between. Germline CDR1 is SGHAT and CDR2 is FQNNGV. The source of this sequence is a woman in her 30s with acute or convalescent COVID-19. The sample comprised peripheral blood. V usage is TRBV11-2 and J usage is TRBJ1-6; perhaps TRBD1 as D (5 bases). The DNA for the CDR3 is TGTGCCAGCAGCTTAAGCCGACAGTATTTAAATTCACCCCTCCACTTT. This encodes CASSLSRQYLNSPLHF.